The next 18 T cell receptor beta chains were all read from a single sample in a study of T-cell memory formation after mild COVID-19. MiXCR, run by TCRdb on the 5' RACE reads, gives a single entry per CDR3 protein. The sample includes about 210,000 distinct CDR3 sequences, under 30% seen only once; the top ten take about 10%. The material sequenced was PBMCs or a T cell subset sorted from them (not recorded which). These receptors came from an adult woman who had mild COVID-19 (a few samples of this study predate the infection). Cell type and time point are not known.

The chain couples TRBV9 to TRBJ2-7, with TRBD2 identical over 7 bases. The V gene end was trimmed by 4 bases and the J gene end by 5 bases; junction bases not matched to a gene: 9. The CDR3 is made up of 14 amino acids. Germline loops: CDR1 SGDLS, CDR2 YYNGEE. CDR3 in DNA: TGTGCCAGCAGCCGAGGCGGGAGCAGTGACGAGCAGTACTTC. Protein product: CASSRGGSSDEQYF. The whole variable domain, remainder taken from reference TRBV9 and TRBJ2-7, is DSGVTQTPKHLITATGQRVTLRCSPRSGDLSVYWYQQSLDQGLQFLIQYYNGEERAKGNILERFSAQQFPDLHSELNLSSLELGDSALYFCASSRGGSSDEQYFGPGTRLTVT.

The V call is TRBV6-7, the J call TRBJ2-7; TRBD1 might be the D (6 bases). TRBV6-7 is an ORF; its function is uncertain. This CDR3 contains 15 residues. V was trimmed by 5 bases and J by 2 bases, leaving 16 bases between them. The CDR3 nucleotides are TGTGCCAGCAGTCACGCGTCAAGGGGGACCTACGAGCAGTACTTC. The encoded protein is CASSHASRGTYEQYF.

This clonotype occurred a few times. CDR3 DNA: TGTGCCAGCAGCTTAGTAAGGTCTCGGGAGCAGTTCTTC. Its translation: CASSLVRSREQFF. V is TRBV7-8 and J is TRBJ2-1; D is uncertain. V was cut by 1 base and J by 10 bases, with 11 bases left in between. The CDR3 consists of 13 residues. Looked up from germline, CDR1 is SGHVS and CDR2 is FQNEAQ.

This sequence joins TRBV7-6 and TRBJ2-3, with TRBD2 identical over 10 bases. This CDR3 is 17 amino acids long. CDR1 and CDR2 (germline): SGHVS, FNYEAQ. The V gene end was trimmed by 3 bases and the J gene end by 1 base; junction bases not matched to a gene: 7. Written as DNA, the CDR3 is TGTGCCAGCAGCTTGGCAAACAGCGGGAGGGGCACAGATACGCAGTATTTT. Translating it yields CASSLANSGRGTDTQYF.

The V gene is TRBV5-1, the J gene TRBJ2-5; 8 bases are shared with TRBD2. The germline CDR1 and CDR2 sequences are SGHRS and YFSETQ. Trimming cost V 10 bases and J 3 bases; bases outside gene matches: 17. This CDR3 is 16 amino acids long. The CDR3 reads CASAGGDNSKKETQYF. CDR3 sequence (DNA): TGCGCCTCCGCCGGGGGGGATAATTCGAAGAAAGAGACCCAGTACTTC.

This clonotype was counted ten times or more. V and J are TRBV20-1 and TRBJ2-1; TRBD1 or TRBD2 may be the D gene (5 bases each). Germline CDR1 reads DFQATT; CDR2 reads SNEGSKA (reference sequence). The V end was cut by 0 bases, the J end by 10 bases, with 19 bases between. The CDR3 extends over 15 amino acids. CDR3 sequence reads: CSARDTGRPPWEQFF. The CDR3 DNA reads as TGCAGTGCTAGAGATACGGGGCGGCCCCCTTGGGAGCAGTTCTTC.

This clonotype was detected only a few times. The CDR3 DNA reads as TGTGCCAGCAGTTGGTCGGCGGGAGCTCTGTACGAGCAGTACTTC. Protein: CASSWSAGALYEQYF. The chain is built from TRBV12-3 or TRBV12-4 and TRBJ2-7; 7 bases align to TRBD2. Trimming took 4 bases from V and 4 from J; bases not matched to a gene: 10. The CDR3 covers 15 residues.

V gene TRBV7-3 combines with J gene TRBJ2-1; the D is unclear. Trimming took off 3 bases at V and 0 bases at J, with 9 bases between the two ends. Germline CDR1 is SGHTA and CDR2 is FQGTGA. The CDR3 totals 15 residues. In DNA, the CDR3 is TGTGCCAGCAGCTTGACACCGAGCTCCTACAATGAGCAGTTCTTC. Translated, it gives CASSLTPSSYNEQFF.

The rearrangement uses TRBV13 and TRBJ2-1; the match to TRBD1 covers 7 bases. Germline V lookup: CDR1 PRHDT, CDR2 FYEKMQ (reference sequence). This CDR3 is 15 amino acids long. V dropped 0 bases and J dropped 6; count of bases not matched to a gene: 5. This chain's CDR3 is CASSLGQGVGNEQFF. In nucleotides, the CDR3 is TGTGCCAGCAGCTTAGGGCAGGGGGTTGGCAATGAGCAGTTCTTC.

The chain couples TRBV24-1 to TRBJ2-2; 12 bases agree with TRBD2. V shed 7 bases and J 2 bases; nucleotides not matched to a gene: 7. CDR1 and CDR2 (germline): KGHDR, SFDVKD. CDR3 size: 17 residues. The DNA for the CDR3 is TGTGCCACCAGACCGACTAGCGGGGGCCATAACACCGGGGAGCTGTTTTTT. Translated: CATRPTSGGHNTGELFF.

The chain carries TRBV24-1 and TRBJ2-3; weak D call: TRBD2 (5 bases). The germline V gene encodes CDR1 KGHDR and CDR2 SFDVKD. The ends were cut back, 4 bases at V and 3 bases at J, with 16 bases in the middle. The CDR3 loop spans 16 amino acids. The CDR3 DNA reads TGTGCCACCAGTGACCCCGGACGGGGAAAAACAGATACGCAGTATTTT. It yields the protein CATSDPGRGKTDTQYF.

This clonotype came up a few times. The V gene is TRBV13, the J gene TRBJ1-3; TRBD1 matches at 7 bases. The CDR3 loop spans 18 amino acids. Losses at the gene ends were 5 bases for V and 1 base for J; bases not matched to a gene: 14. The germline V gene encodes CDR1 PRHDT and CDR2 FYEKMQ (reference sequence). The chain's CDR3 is CASSQNRGGSGSGNTIYF. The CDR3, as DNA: TGTGCCAGCAGCCAGAACAGAGGGGGCTCCGGATCTGGAAACACCATATATTTT.

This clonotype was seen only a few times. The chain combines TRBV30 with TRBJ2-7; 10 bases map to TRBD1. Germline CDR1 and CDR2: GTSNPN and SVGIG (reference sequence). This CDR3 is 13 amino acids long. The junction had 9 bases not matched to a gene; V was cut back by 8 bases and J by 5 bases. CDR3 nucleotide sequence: TGTGCCCGATCGGCAGGACAGGGGGACGAGCAGTACTTC. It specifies CARSAGQGDEQYF.

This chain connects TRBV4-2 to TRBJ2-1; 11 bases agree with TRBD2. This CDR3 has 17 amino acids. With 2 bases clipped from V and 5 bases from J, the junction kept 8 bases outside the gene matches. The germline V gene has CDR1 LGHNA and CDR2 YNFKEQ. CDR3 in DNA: TGTGCCAGCAGCCAACTAACTAGCGGGGGATTCAACAATGAGCAGTTCTTC. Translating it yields CASSQLTSGGFNNEQFF.

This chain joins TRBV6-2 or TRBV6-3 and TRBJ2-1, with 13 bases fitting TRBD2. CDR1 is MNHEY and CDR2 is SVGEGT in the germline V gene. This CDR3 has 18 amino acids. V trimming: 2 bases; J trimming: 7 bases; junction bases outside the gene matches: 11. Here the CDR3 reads CASSYPSSQGLAGNEQFF. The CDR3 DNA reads TGTGCCAGCAGTTACCCATCCTCGCAGGGACTAGCGGGAAATGAGCAGTTCTTC.

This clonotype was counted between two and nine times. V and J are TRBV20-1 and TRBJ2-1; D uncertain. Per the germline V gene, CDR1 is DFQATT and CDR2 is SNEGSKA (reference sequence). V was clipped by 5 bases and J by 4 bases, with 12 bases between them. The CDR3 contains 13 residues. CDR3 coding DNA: TGCAGTGCTCCTCTAAGGGATTACAATGAGCAGTTCTTC. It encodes CSAPLRDYNEQFF.

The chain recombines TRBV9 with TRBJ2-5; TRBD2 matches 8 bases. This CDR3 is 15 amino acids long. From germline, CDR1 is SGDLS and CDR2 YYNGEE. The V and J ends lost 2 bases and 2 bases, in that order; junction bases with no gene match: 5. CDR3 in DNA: TGTGCCAGCAGCGTGGGTACTAGCGGTCAAGAGACCCAGTACTTC. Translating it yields CASSVGTSGQETQYF.

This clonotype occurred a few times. CDR3 nucleotide sequence: TGTGCCAGCAGCCAAACGGGACTAGCGGGCACAGATACGCAGTATTTT. Amino acid sequence: CASSQTGLAGTDTQYF. The genes are TRBV4-2 and TRBJ2-3; TRBD2 matches at 11 bases. The length of the CDR3 is 16 residues. Trimming removed 2 bases from V and 1 base from J; junction bases left unmatched: 2. Germline values: CDR1 LGHNA, CDR2 YNFKEQ.